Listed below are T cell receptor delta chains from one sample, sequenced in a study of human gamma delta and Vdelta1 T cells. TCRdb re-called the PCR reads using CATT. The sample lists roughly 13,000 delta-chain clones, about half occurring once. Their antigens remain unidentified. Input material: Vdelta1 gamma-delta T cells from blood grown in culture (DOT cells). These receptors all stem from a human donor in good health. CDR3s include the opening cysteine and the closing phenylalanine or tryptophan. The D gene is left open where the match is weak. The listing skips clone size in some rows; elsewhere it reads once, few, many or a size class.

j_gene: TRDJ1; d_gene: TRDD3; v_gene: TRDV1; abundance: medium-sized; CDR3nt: TGTGCTCTTGGGGACTCCCCCCGGCTTCCTCCGAGTGGGGGATACGCTTACACCGATAAACTCATCTTT; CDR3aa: CALGDSPRLPPSGGYAYTDKLIF
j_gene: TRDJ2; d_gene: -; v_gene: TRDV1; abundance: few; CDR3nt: TGTGCTCTTGGGGTACAGATTCCTACGTTGAGGATACAGTTGACGTTGACAGCACAACTCTTCTTT; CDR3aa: CALGVQIPTLRIQLTLTAQLFF
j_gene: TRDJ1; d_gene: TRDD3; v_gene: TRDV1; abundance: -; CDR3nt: TGTGCTCTTGGGGAACTAGCCGTCCCCGGCATACTGGGGGGCCCCGATAAACTCATCTTT; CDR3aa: CALGELAVPGILGGPDKLIF
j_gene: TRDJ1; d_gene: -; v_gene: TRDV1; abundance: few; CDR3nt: TGTGCTCTTGGGGAAAGAACTACCTACGACTATGAGACCGATAAACTCATCTTT; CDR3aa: CALGERTTYDYETDKLIF
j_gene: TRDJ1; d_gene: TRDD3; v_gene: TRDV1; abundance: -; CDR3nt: TGTGCTCTTGGGTCTAACTCGGGACTGGGGGCCTTGAAACTCATCTTT; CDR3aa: CALGSNSGLGALKLIF
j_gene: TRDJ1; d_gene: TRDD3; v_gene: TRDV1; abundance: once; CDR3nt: TGTGCTCTTGGGGCGCCTCCCCAGAGATCTGGGGGGTACACCGATAAACTCATCTTT; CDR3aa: CALGAPPQRSGGYTDKLIF
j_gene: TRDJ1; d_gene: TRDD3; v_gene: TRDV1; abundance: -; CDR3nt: TGTGCTCTTGGGGAACTACCCCCCCCTGGGGGAGTGGGGGGCCAGTACACCGATAAACTCATCTTT; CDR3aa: CALGELPPPGGVGGQYTDKLIF
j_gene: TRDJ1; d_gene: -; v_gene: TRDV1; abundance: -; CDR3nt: TGTGCTCTTGGGGAACTAGTTCTCACTAGGGCGGGGATTTGGGATAAACTCATCTTT; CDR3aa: CALGELVLTRAGIWDKLIF
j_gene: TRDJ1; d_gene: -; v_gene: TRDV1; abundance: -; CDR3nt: TGTGCTCTTGGGGAACACACCCACCGGAGGGACCCGAAGGATAAACTCATCTTT; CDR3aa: CALGEHTHRRDPKDKLIF
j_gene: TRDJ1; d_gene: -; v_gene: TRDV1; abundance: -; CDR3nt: TGTGCTCTTGGGGGAAGGGGGGAATCCCCTCGGTACACCGATAAACTCATCTTT; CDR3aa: CALGGRGESPRYTDKLIF
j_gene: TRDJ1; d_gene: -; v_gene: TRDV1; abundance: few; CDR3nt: TGTGCTCTTGGGGAACAGACCTACGTCTGGGAAACGCTGACGTACACCGATAAACTCATCTTT; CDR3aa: CALGEQTYVWETLTYTDKLIF
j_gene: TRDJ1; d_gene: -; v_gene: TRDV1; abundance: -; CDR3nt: TGTGCTCTTGGGGATATCCCCGGGTACACCGATAAACTCATCTTT; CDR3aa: CALGDIPGYTDKLIF
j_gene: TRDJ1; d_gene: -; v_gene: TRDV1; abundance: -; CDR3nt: TGTGCTCTTGGGGTTGGGGAGGGGACTTCCCAAGTGGTCGTGGAGGGTAAACTCATCTTT; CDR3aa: CALGVGEGTSQVVVEGKLIF
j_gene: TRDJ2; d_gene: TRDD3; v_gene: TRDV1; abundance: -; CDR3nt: TGTGCTCTTGGGGGACGATTCCTGGGGGATACGCAAAACCTTCTGACAGCACAACTCTTCTTT; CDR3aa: CALGGRFLGDTQNLLTAQLFF
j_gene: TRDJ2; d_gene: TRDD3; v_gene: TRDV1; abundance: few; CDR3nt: TGTGCTCTCCGTGGGGGGGAAACCTTCCTGCAAAGACTGGGGGATACTGGGACAGCACAACTCTTCTTT; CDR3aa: CALRGGETFLQRLGDTGTAQLFF
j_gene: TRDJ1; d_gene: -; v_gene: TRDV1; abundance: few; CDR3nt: TGTGCTCTTGGGGGCCTCTCCTTCCTACTAGGTGGGGGATACCGGACCGATAAACTCATCTTT; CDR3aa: CALGGLSFLLGGGYRTDKLIF
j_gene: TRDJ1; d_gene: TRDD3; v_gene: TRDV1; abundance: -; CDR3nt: TGTGCTCTTGGGGAACTGGGGAACACTGGGCTAACTGGGGGATATTGGAAGTACACCGATAAACTCATCTTT; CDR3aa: CALGELGNTGLTGGYWKYTDKLIF
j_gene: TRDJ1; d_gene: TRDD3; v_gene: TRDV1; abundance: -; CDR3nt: TGTGCTCTTGGGGAACGAAGGTCTCCTCGCGGAGAACTGGGGGTGGAGAAGTACACCGATAAACTCATCTTT; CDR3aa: CALGERRSPRGELGVEKYTDKLIF
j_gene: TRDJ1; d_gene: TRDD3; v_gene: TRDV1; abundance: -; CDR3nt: TGTGCTCTTGGGGAACTTAATCACTGGGGGAACACCGATAAACTCATCTTT; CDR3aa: CALGELNHWGNTDKLIF
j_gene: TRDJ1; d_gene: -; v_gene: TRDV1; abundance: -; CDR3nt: TGTGCTCTTGGGGAAAGATCCTACCAAGCCAACTATCCCGCCACCGATAAACTCATCTTT; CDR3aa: CALGERSYQANYPATDKLIF
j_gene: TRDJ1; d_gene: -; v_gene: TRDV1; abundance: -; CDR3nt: TGTGCTCTTGGGGAACGGATCCCCAAAGTGGGATTACCCACCGATAAACTCATCTTT; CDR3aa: CALGERIPKVGLPTDKLIF
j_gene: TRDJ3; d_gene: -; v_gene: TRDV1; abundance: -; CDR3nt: TGTGCTCTTGGGGCCCGTCCCCCGCCCTCCTGGGACACCCGACAGATGTTTTTC; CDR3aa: CALGARPPPSWDTRQMFF
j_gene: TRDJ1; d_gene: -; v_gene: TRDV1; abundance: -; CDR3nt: TGTGCTCTTGGGGAACTGGCCTTCCTCGCTTCGGGGGATAGGGCTAAACTCATCTTT; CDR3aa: CALGELAFLASGDRAKLIF
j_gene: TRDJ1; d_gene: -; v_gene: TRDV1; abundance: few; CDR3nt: TGTGCTCTTGGGGAACTAGGATACACCTATAAACTCATCTTT; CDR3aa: CALGELGYTYKLIF
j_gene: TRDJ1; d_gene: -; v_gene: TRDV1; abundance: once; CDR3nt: TGTGCTCTTGGGCCAACCTACCGACGTAACATTCTGGGGACGCCTAATACCGATAAACTCATCTTT; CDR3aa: CALGPTYRRNILGTPNTDKLIF
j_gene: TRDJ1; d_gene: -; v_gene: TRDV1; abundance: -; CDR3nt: TGTGCTCTTGGGGAACTATTTTCCCAGCACACCGATAAACTCATCTTT; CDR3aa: CALGELFSQHTDKLIF
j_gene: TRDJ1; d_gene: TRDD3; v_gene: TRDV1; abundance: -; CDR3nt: TGTGCTCTTGGGACATCATTTCACGGCTGGGGGATACCACCCGAGTACACCGATAAACTCATCTTT; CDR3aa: CALGTSFHGWGIPPEYTDKLIF
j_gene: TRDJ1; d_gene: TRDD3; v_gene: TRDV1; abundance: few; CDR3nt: TGTGCTCTTGGGGAACCTGCGGATCCTACCAAGACTGGGGGATTTACAACCGATAAACTCATCTTT; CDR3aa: CALGEPADPTKTGGFTTDKLIF
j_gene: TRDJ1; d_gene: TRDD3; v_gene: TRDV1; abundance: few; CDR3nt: TGTGCTCTTGGGGCTTCCCCTCCTATTACGTCCGTACTGGGGGATAATCAAGACACCGATAAACTCATCTTT; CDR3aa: CALGASPPITSVLGDNQDTDKLIF
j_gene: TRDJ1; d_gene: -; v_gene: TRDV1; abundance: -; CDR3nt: TGTGCTCTTGGGGAACTAGGAATCGGCTATAAACTCATCTTT; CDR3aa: CALGELGIGYKLIF
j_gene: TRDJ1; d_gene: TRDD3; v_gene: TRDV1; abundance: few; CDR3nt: TGTGCTCTTGGGGAACTATCGTGGGGGATCAACACCGATAAACTCATCTTT; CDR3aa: CALGELSWGINTDKLIF
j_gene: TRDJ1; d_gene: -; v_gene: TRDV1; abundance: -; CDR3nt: TGTGCTCTTGGTGACCCTTGGGATAAGGGCGGTAAACTCATCTTT; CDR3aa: CALGDPWDKGGKLIF
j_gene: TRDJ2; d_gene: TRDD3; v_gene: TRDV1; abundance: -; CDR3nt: TGTGCTCTTGCCGATCCGGGTACTGGGGGATTTTGGGCTTTGACAGCACAACTCTTCTTT; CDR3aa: CALADPGTGGFWALTAQLFF
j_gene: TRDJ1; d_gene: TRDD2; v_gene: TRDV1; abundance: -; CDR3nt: TGTGCTCTTGGGGAGGCTTCCTACGTGGTTAAACTCATCTTT; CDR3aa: CALGEASYVVKLIF
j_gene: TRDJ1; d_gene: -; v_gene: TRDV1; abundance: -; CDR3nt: TGTGCTCTTGGGGAACATCTGGGAGCCTACACCGATAAACTCATCTTT; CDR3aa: CALGEHLGAYTDKLIF
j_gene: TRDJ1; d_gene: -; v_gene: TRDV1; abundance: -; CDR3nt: TGTGCTCTTGGGGGGTGCCCCAGCCTTCGGTTGGGGGCCTTGGATGGGAAACTCATCTTT; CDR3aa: CALGGCPSLRLGALDGKLIF
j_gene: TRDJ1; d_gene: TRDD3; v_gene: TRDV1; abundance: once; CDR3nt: TGTGCTCTGGGGGAAGGTTCACTGGGGGATCAAAAACTCATCTTT; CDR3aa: CALGEGSLGDQKLIF
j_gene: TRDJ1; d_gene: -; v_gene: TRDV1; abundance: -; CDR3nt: TGTGCTCTTGGGGAAGAGTTTACCTCGCGAGCCTCCATGTACACCGATAAACTCATCTTT; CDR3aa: CALGEEFTSRASMYTDKLIF
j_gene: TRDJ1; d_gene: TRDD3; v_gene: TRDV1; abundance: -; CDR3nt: TGTGCTCTTGGGGAACTGTTGTATTTCCCGCGACTGGGGGAGAAACTTCCCGATAAACTCATCTTT; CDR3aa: CALGELLYFPRLGEKLPDKLIF
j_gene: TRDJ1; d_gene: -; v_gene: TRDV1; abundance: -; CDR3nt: TGTGCTCTTGGCGCCCCCCCGCGTATCAACACCGATAAACTCATCTTT; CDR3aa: CALGAPPRINTDKLIF
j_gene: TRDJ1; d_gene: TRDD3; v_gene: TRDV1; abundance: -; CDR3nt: TGTGCTCTTGGGGAACTACGGGACTGGGGGATACAGGGGTTACAAAAAGGCGATAAACTCATCTTT; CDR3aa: CALGELRDWGIQGLQKGDKLIF
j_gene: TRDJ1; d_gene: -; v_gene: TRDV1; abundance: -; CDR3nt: TGTGCTCTTGGGGACCTCCCCCCCCTCTTCCCTCGGGACACGTACACCGATAAACTCATCTTT; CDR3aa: CALGDLPPLFPRDTYTDKLIF
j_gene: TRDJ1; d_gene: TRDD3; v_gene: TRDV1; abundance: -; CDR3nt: TGTGCTCTTGGGGAACTAACGATCGGGGACCTACTGGGGGATACCGATAAACTCATCTTT; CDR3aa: CALGELTIGDLLGDTDKLIF
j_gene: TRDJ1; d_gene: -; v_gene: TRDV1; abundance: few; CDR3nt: TGTGCTCTTGGGGACCTAAGTGAAACCGATAAACTCATCTTT; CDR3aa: CALGDLSETDKLIF
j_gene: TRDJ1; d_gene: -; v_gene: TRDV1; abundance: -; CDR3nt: TGTGCTCTTGGGGCAGCAACCGGCCTGAGGTTGATGATGAAATACACCGATAAACTCATCTTT; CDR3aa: CALGAATGLRLMMKYTDKLIF
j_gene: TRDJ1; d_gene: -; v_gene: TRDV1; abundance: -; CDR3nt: TGTGCTCTTGGGGAATTATCATCCGCAAATAAACTCATCTTT; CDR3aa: CALGELSSANKLIF
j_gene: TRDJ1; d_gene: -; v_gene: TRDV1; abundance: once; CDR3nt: TGTGCTCTTGGGGAACTGACGCAGGGGGTTCCGTACACCGATAAACTCATCTTT; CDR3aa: CALGELTQGVPYTDKLIF
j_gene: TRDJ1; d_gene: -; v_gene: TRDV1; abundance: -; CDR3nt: TGTGCTCTTGGGTCCAACCTTCCTAAGCGGGGATACGCTACCGATAAACTCATCTTT; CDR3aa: CALGSNLPKRGYATDKLIF
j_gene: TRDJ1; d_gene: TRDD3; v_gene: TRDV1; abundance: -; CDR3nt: TGTGCTCTTGGGGAAGACCGGGGGATACGCCTGGGCACCGATAAACTCATCTTT; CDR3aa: CALGEDRGIRLGTDKLIF
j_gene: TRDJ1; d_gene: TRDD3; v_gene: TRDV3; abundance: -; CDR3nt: TGTGCCTCAAACCAGGTACTGGGGGTCCTGCCCGATAAACTCATCTTT; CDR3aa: CASNQVLGVLPDKLIF
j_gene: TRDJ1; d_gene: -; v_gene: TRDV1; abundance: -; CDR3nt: TGTGCTCTTGGGGAACTACCTTCCAGGTGTACGCCCGATAAACTCATCTTT; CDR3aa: CALGELPSRCTPDKLIF
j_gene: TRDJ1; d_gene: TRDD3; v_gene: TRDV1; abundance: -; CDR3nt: TGTGCTCTTGGGGAACATCCCCACCCGGAGACTGGGGGATACGCTAATACCGATAAACTCATCTTT; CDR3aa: CALGEHPHPETGGYANTDKLIF
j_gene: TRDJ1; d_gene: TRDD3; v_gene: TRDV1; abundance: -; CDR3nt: TGTGCTCTTGGGGACTCCGTTCCTAACCTTTTGATACTGGGGGACTACACCGATAAACTCATCTTT; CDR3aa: CALGDSVPNLLILGDYTDKLIF